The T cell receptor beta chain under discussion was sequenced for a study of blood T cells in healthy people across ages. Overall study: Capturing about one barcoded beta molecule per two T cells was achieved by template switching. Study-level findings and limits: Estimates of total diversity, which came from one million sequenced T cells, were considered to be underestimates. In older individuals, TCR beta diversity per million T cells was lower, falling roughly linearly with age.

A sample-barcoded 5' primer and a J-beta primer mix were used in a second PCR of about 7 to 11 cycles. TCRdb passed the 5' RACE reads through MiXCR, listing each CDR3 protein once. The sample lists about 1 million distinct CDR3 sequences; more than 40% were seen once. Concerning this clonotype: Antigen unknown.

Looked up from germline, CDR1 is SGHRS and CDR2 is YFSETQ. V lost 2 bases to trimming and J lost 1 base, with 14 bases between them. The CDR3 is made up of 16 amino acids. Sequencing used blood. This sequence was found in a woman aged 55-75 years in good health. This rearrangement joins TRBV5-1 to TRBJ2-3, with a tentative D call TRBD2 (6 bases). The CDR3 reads CASSFDTPGGTDTQYF. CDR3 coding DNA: TGCGCCAGCAGCTTCGACACACCGGGGGGCACAGATACGCAGTATTTT.